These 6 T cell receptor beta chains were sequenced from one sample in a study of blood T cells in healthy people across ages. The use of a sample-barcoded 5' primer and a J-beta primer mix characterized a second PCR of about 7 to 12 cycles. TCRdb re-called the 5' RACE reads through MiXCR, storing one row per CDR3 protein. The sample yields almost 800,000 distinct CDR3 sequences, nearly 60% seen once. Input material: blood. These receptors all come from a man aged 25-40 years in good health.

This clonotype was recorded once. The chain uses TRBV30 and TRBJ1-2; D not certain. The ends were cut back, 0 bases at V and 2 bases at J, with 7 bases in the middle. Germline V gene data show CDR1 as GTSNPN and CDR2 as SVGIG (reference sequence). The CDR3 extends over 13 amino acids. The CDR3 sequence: CAWSVGRNYGYTF. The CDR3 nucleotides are TGTGCCTGGAGTGTAGGCAGGAACTATGGCTACACCTTC.

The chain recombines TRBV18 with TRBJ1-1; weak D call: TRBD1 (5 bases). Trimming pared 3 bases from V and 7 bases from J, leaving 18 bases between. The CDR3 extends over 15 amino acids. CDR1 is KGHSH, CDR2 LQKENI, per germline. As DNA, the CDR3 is TGTGCCAGCTCACCGGGGGGGACGGTGGACCTTGAAGCTTTCTTT. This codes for CASSPGGTVDLEAFF.

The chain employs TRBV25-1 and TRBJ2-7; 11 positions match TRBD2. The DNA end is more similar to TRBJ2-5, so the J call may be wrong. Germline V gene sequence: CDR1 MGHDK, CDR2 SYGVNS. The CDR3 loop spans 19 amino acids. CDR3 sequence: CASSIKPWGTSGTQETQYF. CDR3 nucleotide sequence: TGTGCCAGCAGTATAAAACCGTGGGGGACTAGCGGAACCCAAGAGACCCAGTACTTC.

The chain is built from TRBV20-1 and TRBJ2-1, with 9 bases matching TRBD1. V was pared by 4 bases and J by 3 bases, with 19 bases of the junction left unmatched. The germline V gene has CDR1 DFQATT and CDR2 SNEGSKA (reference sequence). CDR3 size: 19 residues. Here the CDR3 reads CSAILIPGQGSGDYNEQFF. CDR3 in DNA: TGCAGTGCTATACTAATTCCGGGACAGGGAAGCGGGGACTACAATGAGCAGTTCTTC.

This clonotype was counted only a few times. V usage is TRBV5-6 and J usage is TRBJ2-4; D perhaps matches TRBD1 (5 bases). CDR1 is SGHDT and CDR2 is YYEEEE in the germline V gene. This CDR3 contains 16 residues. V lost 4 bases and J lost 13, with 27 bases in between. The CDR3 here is CASSHRLEIGFGEQYF. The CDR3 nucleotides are TGTGCCAGCAGCCACAGGCTGGAGATAGGATTCGGAGAGCAGTACTTC. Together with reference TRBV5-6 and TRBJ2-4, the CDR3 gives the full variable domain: DAGVTQSPTHLIKTRGQQVTLRCSPKSGHDTVSWYQQALGQGPQFIFQYYEEEERQRGNFPDRFSGHQFPNYSSELNVNALLLGDSALYLCASSHRLEIGFGEQYFGAGTRLSVL.

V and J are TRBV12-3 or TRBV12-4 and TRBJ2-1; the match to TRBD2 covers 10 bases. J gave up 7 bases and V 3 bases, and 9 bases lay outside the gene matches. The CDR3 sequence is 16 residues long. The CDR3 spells CASSFVLAGAENEQFF. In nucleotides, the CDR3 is TGTGCCAGCAGTTTTGTTCTAGCGGGGGCCGAGAATGAGCAGTTCTTC.